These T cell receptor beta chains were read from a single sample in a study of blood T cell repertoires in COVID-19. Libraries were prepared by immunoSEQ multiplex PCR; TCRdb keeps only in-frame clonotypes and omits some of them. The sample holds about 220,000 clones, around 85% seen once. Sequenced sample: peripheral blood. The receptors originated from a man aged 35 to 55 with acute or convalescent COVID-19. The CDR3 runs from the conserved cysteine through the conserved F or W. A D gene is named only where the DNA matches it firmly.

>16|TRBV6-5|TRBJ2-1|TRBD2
TGTGCCAGCAGTTACTCGAGAGCGGGGGCCTACAATGAGCAGTTCTTC
CASSYSRAGAYNEQFF
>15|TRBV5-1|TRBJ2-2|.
TGCGCCAGCAGCTTGGCCCCCGGGTTTGAAGGGGAGCTGTTTTTT
CASSLAPGFEGELFF
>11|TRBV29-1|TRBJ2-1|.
TGCAGCGTTGGTTTCCGCGATGAGCAGTTCTTC
CSVGFRDEQFF
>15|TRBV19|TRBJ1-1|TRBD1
TGTGCCAGTAGTATACCCGACAGGGCGAACACTGAAGCTTTCTTT
CASSIPDRANTEAFF
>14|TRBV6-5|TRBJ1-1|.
TGTGCCAGCAGGGGGAGGCAGGCCAACACTGAAGCTTTCTTT
CASRGRQANTEAFF
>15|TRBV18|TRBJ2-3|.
TGTGCCAGCTCTTCCGGGGGATTGGGCACAGATACGCAGTATTTT
CASSSGGLGTDTQYF
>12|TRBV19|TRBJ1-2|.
TGTGCCAGTAGTACAGGGATGTGGGGCTACACCTTC
CASSTGMWGYTF
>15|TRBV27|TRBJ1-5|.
TGTGCCAGCAGCCCAGGGGATATGGGCAATCAGCCCCAGCATTTT
CASSPGDMGNQPQHF
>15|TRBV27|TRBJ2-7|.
TGTGCCAGCAGTTTGGAGGGAGAGGGGAATTACGAGCAGTACTTC
CASSLEGEGNYEQYF
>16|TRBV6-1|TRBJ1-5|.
TGTGCCAGCAGTGCGGGGGGCGTCTATAGCAATCAGCCCCAGCATTTT
CASSAGGVYSNQPQHF
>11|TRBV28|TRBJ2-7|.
TGTGCCAGCAGATCTAGCTACGAGCAGTACTTC
CASRSSYEQYF
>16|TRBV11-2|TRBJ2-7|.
TGTGCCAGCAGCCCTCCTACTAGGAAAAGCTCCTACGAGCAGTACTTC
CASSPPTRKSSYEQYF
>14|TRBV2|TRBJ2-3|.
TGTGCCAGCAGAGGTGGGCTTAGCACAGATACGCAGTATTTT
CASRGGLSTDTQYF
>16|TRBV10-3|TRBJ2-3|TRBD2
TGTGCCATCAGTGAGGGACTAGCGGGGAGCACAGATACGCAGTATTTT
CAISEGLAGSTDTQYF
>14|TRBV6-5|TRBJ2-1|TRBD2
TGTGCCAGCAAATCTAGCGGGAGAACCAATGAGCAGTTCTTC
CASKSSGRTNEQFF
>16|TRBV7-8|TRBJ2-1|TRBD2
TGTGCCAGCAGCTTAGCTAGCGGGGGGGCCTACAATGAGCAGTTCTTC
CASSLASGGAYNEQFF
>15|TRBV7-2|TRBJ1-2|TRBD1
TGTGCCAGCAGCTTAGGGGGACAGGGGAGCTATGGCTACACCTTC
CASSLGGQGSYGYTF
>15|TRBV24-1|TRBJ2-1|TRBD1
TGTGCCACCAGTGATTTGCGGGACAGATACAATGAGCAGTTCTTC
CATSDLRDRYNEQFF
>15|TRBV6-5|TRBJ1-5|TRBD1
TGTGCCAGCAGGCGACAGGGGGGAAGCAATCAGCCCCAGCATTTT
CASRRQGGSNQPQHF
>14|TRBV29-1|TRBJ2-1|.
TGCAGCGTGGGGACTGGAAGCTCCTACAATGAGCAGTTCTTC
CSVGTGSSYNEQFF
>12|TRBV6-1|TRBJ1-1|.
TGTGCCAGCAGTGACAGAAACACTGAAGCTTTCTTT
CASSDRNTEAFF
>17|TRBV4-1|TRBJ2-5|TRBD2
TGCGCCAGCAGCCACGGGACTAGCGGGGGGGCACTAGAGACCCAGTACTTC
CASSHGTSGGALETQYF
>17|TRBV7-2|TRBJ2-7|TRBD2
TGTGCCAGCAGCTCCTCGACTAGCGGGGCTATGATCTACGAGCAGTACTTC
CASSSSTSGAMIYEQYF
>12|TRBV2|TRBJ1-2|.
TGTGCCAGCAGTAACCGGAACTATGGCTACACCTTC
CASSNRNYGYTF
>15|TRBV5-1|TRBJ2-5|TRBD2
TGCGCCAGCCGAGATGTGGCGGGGGGCAGAGAGACCCAGTACTTC
CASRDVAGGRETQYF
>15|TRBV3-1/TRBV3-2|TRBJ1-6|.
TGTGCCAGCAGCCAACAAGGGGGTTTATGGTCACCCCTCCACTTT
CASSQQGGLWSPLHF
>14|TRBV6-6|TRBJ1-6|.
TGTGCCAGCAGAGGCGCACGGGATAATTCACCCCTCCACTTT
CASRGARDNSPLHF